This TCR beta chain was captured in a study of shared clonotypes between healthy human individuals. Overall study context: Donor composition was two women and a few men, aged 18 to 49. Study-level findings and limits: Relative to memory subsets, naive subsets generally showed larger estimated richness.

As for this clone: Its antigen remains unknown.

V was pared by 1 base and J by 6 bases, with 10 bases of the junction left unmatched. Germline V CDR1 and CDR2: MGHRA, YSYEKL. This CDR3 has 17 amino acids. Among the donors, all were Caucasian adults who lived in Nashville, Tennessee. Produced via immunoSEQ multiplex PCR; TCRdb's table is partial and in-frame only. This table has about 680,000 clones, around 78% appearing once. The chain employs TRBV4-1 and TRBJ1-4; 8 positions match TRBD1. Sequenced sample: memory CD4+ T cells sorted from blood. The subset: CD45RA-negative fraction. This sequence was found in a woman aged 30 to 39 in good health. CDR3 coding DNA: TGCGCCAGCAGCCAAGGGGAGTTCAGGGGGCGCGATGAAAAACTGTTTTTT. Translated, it gives CASSQGEFRGRDEKLFF.